The 20 T cell receptor beta chains below come from one sample, sequenced in a study of T cell changes during pregnancy in multiple sclerosis. TCRdb's copy holds only in-frame clones and misses some; the assay was immunoSEQ multiplex PCR. This repertoire shows some 60,000 clones, about 92% found once; its top ten account for more than 0.7%. Material: peripheral blood, obtained in the first trimester of pregnancy. All receptors derive from a female donor with multiple sclerosis, enrolled in a pregnancy study.

This clone was seen a single time. This sequence joins TRBV6-6 and TRBJ1-3; D possibly corresponds to TRBD1 (6 bases). The CDR3 has 14 residues. Germline CDR1 reads MNHNY; CDR2 reads SVGAGI (reference sequence). Trimming pared 7 bases from V and 3 bases from J, leaving 13 bases between. CDR3 bases: TGTGCCAGCACGGGGGGCGCGATTGGAAACACCATATATTTT. Translating gives CASTGGAIGNTIYF.

V gene TRBV5-1 combines with J gene TRBJ1-4, with 8 bases aligning to TRBD1. Germline trimming cut 2 bases from V and 1 base from J; bases unmatched to any gene: 1. CDR1 is SGHRS, CDR2 YFSETQ, per germline. CDR3 size: 15 residues. CDR3: CASSFGQGTNEKLFF. The CDR3, as DNA: TGCGCCAGCAGCTTCGGACAGGGAACTAATGAAAAACTGTTTTTT.

The chain has TRBV19 and TRBJ1-6; 7 bases are a match to TRBD1. The germline gives CDR1 LNHDA, CDR2 SQIVND (reference sequence). J lost 7 bases, V lost 6 bases, and 9 bases had no gene match. CDR3 size: 15 residues. The CDR3 here is CASSPTGVGNSPLHF. For the CDR3, the DNA is TGTGCCAGTAGCCCTACAGGGGTCGGGAATTCACCCCTCCACTTT.

V usage is TRBV19 and J usage is TRBJ2-5; TRBD2 agrees at 14 bases. The length of the CDR3 is 16 residues. Germline V gene sequence: CDR1 LNHDA, CDR2 SQIVND (reference sequence). Unmatched junction bases numbered 7, after V lost 6 bases and J lost 4 bases. This CDR3 is CASSVAGLAGAETQYF. CDR3 nucleotide sequence: TGTGCCAGTAGCGTTGCGGGACTAGCGGGGGCAGAGACCCAGTACTTC. The full variable domain, in which reference TRBV19 and TRBJ2-5 provide the parts outside the CDR3, is DGGITQSPKYLFRKEGQNVTLSCEQNLNHDAMYWYRQDPGQGLRLIYYSQIVNDFQKGDIAEGYSVSREKKESFPLTVTSAQKNPTAFYLCASSVAGLAGAETQYFGPGTRLLVL.

This chain uses TRBV4-3 with TRBJ2-3; D is perhaps TRBD2 (7 bases). V was pared by 0 bases and J by 6 bases, with 19 bases between. This CDR3 has 17 residues. In germline, CDR1 is LGHNA, CDR2 YSLEER. The CDR3 bases are TGCGCCAGCAGCCAAGATCCCCCGGGGGGCACCTTGGATACGCAGTATTTT. This encodes CASSQDPPGGTLDTQYF.

The chain couples TRBV6-1 to TRBJ1-5; no clear D gene. Trimming removed 2 bases from V and 4 bases from J, with 9 bases in between. The CDR3 length is 14 residues. Germline lookup yields CDR1 MNHNS and CDR2 SASEGT. The CDR3 loop is CASSETRGNQPQHF. The CDR3 nucleotides are TGTGCCAGCAGTGAAACGCGGGGAAATCAGCCCCAGCATTTT.

The rearrangement uses TRBV5-5 and TRBJ1-2; 7 bases map to TRBD1. The germline V gene encodes CDR1 SGHKS and CDR2 YYEKEE (reference sequence). V trimming: 4 bases; J trimming: 4 bases; junction bases outside the gene matches: 10. CDR3 size: 15 residues. The CDR3: CASSQRQGPGYGYTF. Written as DNA, the CDR3 is TGTGCCAGCAGCCAAAGACAGGGCCCTGGCTATGGCTACACCTTC.

V is TRBV19 and J is TRBJ2-2; tentatively, D is TRBD2 (5 bases). Germline CDR1 is LNHDA and CDR2 is SQIVND (reference sequence). Deletions cut 6 bases from V and 6 bases from J, with 14 bases between. This CDR3 has 14 residues. The CDR3 sequence is CASRIVDGAGELFF. For the CDR3, the DNA is TGTGCCAGTAGGATTGTTGACGGGGCCGGGGAGCTGTTTTTT.

This chain connects TRBV18 to TRBJ2-5; D call uncertain. V was cut by 3 bases and J by 4 bases, with 12 bases left in between. Germline V lookup: CDR1 KGHSH, CDR2 LQKENI. The CDR3 has 14 amino acids. The CDR3 DNA reads as TGTGCCAGCTCACCGGTAGAGGTGACAGAGACCCAGTACTTC. Translated, it gives CASSPVEVTETQYF.

V is TRBV6-5 and J is TRBJ1-2, with TRBD1 matching 10 bases. The CDR3 extends over 15 amino acids. After removal of 6 bases from V and 4 bases from J, the junction contained 8 bases not matched to a gene. Germline lookup yields CDR1 MNHEY and CDR2 SVGAGI. The CDR3 DNA is TGTGCCAGCAGGGGTGGGACAGGGGTTTTCTATGGCTACACCTTC. It yields the protein CASRGGTGVFYGYTF.

The chain recombines TRBV6-6 with TRBJ1-1; D uncertain. There are 15 residues in the CDR3. Trimming left V 0 bases short and J 5 bases short, with 13 bases between. Germline CDR1 reads MNHNY; CDR2 reads SVGAGI (reference sequence). CDR3 DNA sequence: TGTGCCAGCAGTTACTCCGTAGTTGGGAGGACTGAAGCTTTCTTT. This encodes CASSYSVVGRTEAFF.

V is TRBV5-6 and J is TRBJ1-1; 7 nucleotides agree with TRBD1. In germline, CDR1 is SGHDT, CDR2 YYEEEE. The CDR3 runs to 15 residues. J gave up 4 bases and V 1 base, and 7 bases lay outside the gene matches. The CDR3 DNA follows: TGTGCCAGCAGCTTGACAGGGGAGAGTGGCACTGAAGCTTTCTTT. Its translation is CASSLTGESGTEAFF.

V and J are TRBV6-4 and TRBJ2-2; D might be TRBD2 (6 bases). V was shortened by 4 bases and J by 4 bases, with 13 bases between the two germline ends. This CDR3 has 15 amino acids. The germline gives CDR1 MRHNA, CDR2 SNTAGT. The CDR3 coding sequence is TGTGCCAGCAGTGCGGAGGGGCAGATCACCGGGGAGCTGTTTTTT. Protein: CASSAEGQITGELFF.

V and J are TRBV5-6 and TRBJ2-7, with TRBD1 matching over 8 bases. CDR1 SGHDT and CDR2 YYEEEE come from the germline V gene. The J segment lost 4 bases and the V segment lost 0 bases, leaving 9 bases of the junction unmatched. This CDR3 comprises 16 residues. As DNA, the CDR3 is TGTGCCAGCAGCTTGGCCCCGCAGGGGGCGCGGTACGAGCAGTACTTC. It encodes CASSLAPQGARYEQYF.

This clone was seen just once. V gene TRBV5-6 combines with J gene TRBJ1-2; a weak D match, TRBD1 (6 bases). V was trimmed by 2 bases and J by 8 bases, leaving 10 bases between them. CDR3 length equals 12 residues. The germline gives CDR1 SGHDT, CDR2 YYEEEE. DNA for the CDR3: TGTGCCAGCAGCTTAAAGGACAGCGGCTACACCTTC. Residues: CASSLKDSGYTF.

The chain couples TRBV5-1 to TRBJ2-6, with TRBD1 identical over 8 bases. J was trimmed by 2 bases and V by 4 bases; bases with no gene match: 14. The germline V gene encodes CDR1 SGHRS and CDR2 YFSETQ. This CDR3 is built from 19 residues. CDR3: CASSLGQGQGRPGANVLTF. The CDR3 bases are TGCGCCAGCAGCCTGGGCCAAGGACAGGGAAGGCCTGGGGCCAACGTCCTGACTTTC.

The V and J genes are TRBV19 and TRBJ1-1; 7 bases align to TRBD1. V lost 2 bases to trimming and J lost 5 bases; unmatched junction nucleotides: 5. The CDR3 runs 14 residues. The V gene's germline CDR1 is LNHDA and CDR2 SQIVND (reference sequence). This chain's CDR3 is CASSIIGGQTEAFF. DNA of the CDR3: TGTGCCAGTAGTATAATAGGGGGCCAGACTGAAGCTTTCTTT.

This rearrangement joins TRBV27 to TRBJ2-7; weak D call: TRBD2 (5 bases). Germline V lookup: CDR1 MNHEY, CDR2 SMNVEV (reference sequence). The CDR3 has 15 residues. V lost 5 bases to trimming and J lost 0 bases, with 14 bases between them. CDR3 in amino acids: CASSREGLGSYEQYF. As DNA, the CDR3 is TGTGCCAGCAGTCGCGAGGGTTTAGGCTCCTACGAGCAGTACTTC.

CDR3 nucleotide sequence: TGTGCCAGCAGCTCCATAAGGGGCGTCCAAGAGACCCAGTACTTC. Its protein is CASSSIRGVQETQYF. The V and J genes are TRBV7-2 and TRBJ2-5; D may be TRBD1 (5 bases). CDR1 SGHTA and CDR2 FQGNSA come from the germline V gene. V was clipped by 4 bases and J by 1 base, with 13 bases between them. The CDR3 sequence is 15 residues long.

DNA for the CDR3: TGCAGTGCTCTGACAGGAAACATTCAGTACTTC. Translating it yields CSALTGNIQYF. This chain connects TRBV20-1 to TRBJ2-4, with a weak D call TRBD1 (6 bases). Germline lookup yields CDR1 DFQATT and CDR2 SNEGSKA (reference sequence). The V gene lost 5 bases and the J gene lost 6 bases, with 8 bases spanning the gap. CDR3 length equals 11 residues.